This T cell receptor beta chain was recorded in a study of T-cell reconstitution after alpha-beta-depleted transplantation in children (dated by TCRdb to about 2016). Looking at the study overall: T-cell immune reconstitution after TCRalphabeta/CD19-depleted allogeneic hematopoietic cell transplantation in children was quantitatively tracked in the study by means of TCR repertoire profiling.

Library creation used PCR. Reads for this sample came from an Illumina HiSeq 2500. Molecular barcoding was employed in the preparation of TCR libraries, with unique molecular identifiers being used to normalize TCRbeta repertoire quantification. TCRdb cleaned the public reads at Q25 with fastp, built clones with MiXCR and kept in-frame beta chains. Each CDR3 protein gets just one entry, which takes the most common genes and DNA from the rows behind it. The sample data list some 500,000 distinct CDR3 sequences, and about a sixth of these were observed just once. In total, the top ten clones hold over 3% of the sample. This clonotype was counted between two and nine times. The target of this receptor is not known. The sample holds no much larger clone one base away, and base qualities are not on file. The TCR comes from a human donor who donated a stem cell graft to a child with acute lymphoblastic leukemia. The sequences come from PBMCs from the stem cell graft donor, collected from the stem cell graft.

The CDR3 protein sequence reads: CASSQENWSGGEQFF. The sequence in DNA is TGCGCCAGCAGCCAGGAAAACTGGAGTGGGGGTGAGCAGTTCTTC. The chain is made from TRBV4-1 and TRBJ2-1; the D element might be TRBD1 or TRBD2, as each aligns at 5 bases. Taken from the germline V gene, the CDR1 and CDR2 loops are MGHRA and YSYEKL. The junction shows trimming of 3 bases on V and 9 bases on J, plus 18 bases between the germline ends. The CDR3, cysteine through phenylalanine, is 15 amino acids long. Just CDR3 DNA is preserved here, 45 bases in frame from base 1.